The next 25 T cell receptor beta chains were all read from a single sample in a study of T cells after yellow fever vaccination. TCRdb independently ran MiXCR on the 5' RACE reads; one entry per CDR3 protein. This table has around 400,000 distinct CDR3 sequences, about 9.9% appearing once. Here the sequenced sample was PBMCs, taken on the day of the first yellow fever vaccination. These receptors were obtained from a man aged 18 to 29 who received the YFV17D yellow fever vaccine.

V and J are TRBV6-2 or TRBV6-3 and TRBJ1-6; 7 bases match TRBD1. V lost 7 bases and J lost 9; bases outside the gene matches: 6. There are 13 residues in the CDR3. Per the germline V gene, CDR1 is MNHEY and CDR2 is SVGEGT. DNA for the CDR3: TGTGCCAGCAACCCGGGACAGCGTTCACCCCTCCACTTT. This gives the protein CASNPGQRSPLHF.

This clonotype has a count of ten or more. V usage is TRBV7-2 and J usage is TRBJ2-3, with 13 bases that match TRBD2. V dropped 4 bases and J dropped 4; count of bases not matched to a gene: 5. Germline V lookup: CDR1 SGHTA, CDR2 FQGNSA. The CDR3 is 16 residues long. The CDR3 here is CASSSTSGGASDTQYF. DNA for the CDR3: TGTGCCAGCAGCTCTACTAGCGGGGGGGCCTCAGATACGCAGTATTTT.

This chain uses TRBV2 with TRBJ2-7, with 9 bases that match TRBD2. CDR1 SNHLY and CDR2 FYNNEI come from the germline V gene. This CDR3 region has 15 residues. The V and J ends lost 1 base and 5 bases, in that order; junction bases with no gene match: 6. The CDR3 nucleotides read TGTGCCAGCAGTGAAGGGCTAGCGGGGATCCACGAGCAGTACGTC. Translation gives CASSEGLAGIHEQYV.

This chain joins TRBV19 and TRBJ2-1; 14 positions match TRBD2. Unmatched junction bases numbered 13, after V lost 9 bases and J lost 9 bases. Looked up from germline, CDR1 is LNHDA and CDR2 is SQIVND (reference sequence). The CDR3 totals 16 residues. As DNA, the CDR3 is TGTGCCAGCCTTAGACTAGCGGGGGGGCATAGGGGTGAGCAGTTCTTC. This gives the protein CASLRLAGGHRGEQFF.

In this sample, this clonotype turned up a few times. This chain joins TRBV3-1 and TRBJ2-2; 7 bases are a match to TRBD1. V trimming: 5 bases; J trimming: 4 bases; junction bases outside the gene matches: 7. Germline V gene data show CDR1 as LGHDT and CDR2 as YNNKEL (reference sequence). The CDR3 is made up of 15 amino acids. The CDR3 loop is CASSEGDRITGELFF. Here the CDR3 DNA reads TGTGCCAGCAGCGAAGGGGACAGAATCACCGGGGAGCTGTTTTTT.

The chain employs TRBV28 and TRBJ2-3, with 7 bases that match TRBD2. Per the germline V gene, CDR1 is MDHEN and CDR2 is SYDVKM. V shed 6 bases and J 3 bases; nucleotides not matched to a gene: 6. This CDR3 spans 14 amino acids. The CDR3 region is CASRDPGGTDTQYF. The CDR3 bases are TGTGCCAGCAGGGATCCGGGGGGAACAGATACGCAGTATTTT. Supplemented by reference TRBV28 and TRBJ2-3, the full variable domain reads DVKVTQSSRYLVKRTGEKVFLECVQDMDHENMFWYRQDPGLGLRLIYFSYDVKMKEKGDIPEGYSVSREKKERFSLILESASTNQTSMYLCASRDPGGTDTQYFGPGTRLTVL.

This clonotype was detected a few times. The chain combines TRBV7-3 with TRBJ2-1; 9 bases fit TRBD1. There are 15 residues in the CDR3. Losses at the gene ends were 5 bases for V and 4 bases for J; bases not matched to a gene: 6. CDR1 and CDR2 (germline): SGHTA, FQGTGA. The CDR3 DNA sequence: TGTGCCAGCAGCGTGGACAGGGGCCAGTACAATGAGCAGTTCTTC. It codes for CASSVDRGQYNEQFF.

J is TRBJ1-4 and V is TRBV10-3; D uncertain. Trimming left V 0 bases short and J 4 bases short, with 9 bases between. Germline V gives CDR1 ENHRY, CDR2 SYGVKD. This CDR3 region has 15 residues. The CDR3 nucleotides are TGTGCCATCAGTGAGTCGGGCGCGGGTAATGAAAAACTGTTTTTT. Amino acids: CAISESGAGNEKLFF.

This clonotype has just a few counts. This chain links TRBV4-3 with TRBJ1-4; 10 nucleotides agree with TRBD1. V trimming: 3 bases; J trimming: 8 bases; junction bases outside the gene matches: 12. The CDR3 covers 17 residues. In germline, CDR1 is LGHNA, CDR2 YSLEER. The CDR3 spells CASSQSVGQGSKEKLFF. DNA for the CDR3: TGCGCCAGCAGCCAGAGTGTGGGACAGGGGAGTAAGGAAAAACTGTTTTTT.

This sequence joins TRBV9 and TRBJ2-3, with unresolved D. CDR3 length equals 13 residues. V lost 1 base, J lost 6 bases, and 9 bases lay in between. The germline V gene has CDR1 SGDLS and CDR2 YYNGEE. The CDR3 region has the DNA TGTGCCAGCAGCGTAATCGGTACGGATACGCAGTATTTT. This encodes CASSVIGTDTQYF.

Ten or more counts support this clonotype. V gene TRBV3-1 combines with J gene TRBJ2-1, with 12 bases matching TRBD2. The ends lost 4 bases at V and 7 bases at J; junction bases unmatched: 2. The CDR3 extends over 14 amino acids. Germline lookup yields CDR1 LGHDT and CDR2 YNNKEL (reference sequence). The CDR3 DNA follows: TGTGCCAGCAGCCGAGGGACTAGCGGGAATGAGCAGTTCTTC. It yields the protein CASSRGTSGNEQFF.

The chain employs TRBV20-1 and TRBJ2-1; tentatively, D is TRBD1 or TRBD2 (7 bases each). CDR3 length equals 14 residues. Germline CDR1 and CDR2: DFQATT and SNEGSKA (reference sequence). V dropped 7 bases and J dropped 4 bases, with 17 bases sitting between them. The CDR3 region is CSGLQGGAYNEQFF. The CDR3 region has the DNA TGCAGTGGTCTTCAGGGGGGGGCTTACAATGAGCAGTTCTTC.

This clonotype came up many times. The rearrangement joins TRBV13 to TRBJ1-1; D might be TRBD1 (6 bases). CDR3 length equals 14 residues. Deletions cut 7 bases from V and 7 bases from J, with 19 bases between. In germline, CDR1 is PRHDT, CDR2 FYEKMQ (reference sequence). The CDR3 reads CASTLSQGRVEAFF. CDR3 nucleotide sequence: TGTGCCAGCACCCTAAGCCAGGGGCGAGTTGAAGCTTTCTTT.

The sample holds a few counts of this clonotype. The rearrangement links TRBV9 to TRBJ2-1; D is ambiguous. Germline V gene lookup returns CDR1 SGDLS and CDR2 YYNGEE. This CDR3 has 12 amino acids. Deletions cut 4 bases from V and 6 bases from J, with 8 bases between. The CDR3 sequence: CASSPAFNEQFF. DNA of the CDR3: TGTGCCAGCAGCCCCGCGTTCAATGAGCAGTTCTTC.

The chain recombines TRBV18 with TRBJ1-3, with D tentatively TRBD1 (5 bases). Germline CDR1 is KGHSH and CDR2 is LQKENI. Between the trimmed V and J ends, which lost 5 bases and 6 bases, there was a span of 11 bases. This CDR3 is built from 13 residues. The CDR3 nucleotides read TGTGCCAGCTCATCAGGGTTGGAAAACACCATATATTTT. This gives the protein CASSSGLENTIYF.

This clonotype was observed a few times. The chain links TRBV4-1 to TRBJ2-3, with D unclear. V lost 1 base and J 1 base, leaving 6 bases between the germline ends. The CDR3 has 14 amino acids. Germline V gene lookup returns CDR1 MGHRA and CDR2 YSYEKL. This CDR3 reads CASSQGTGTDTQYF. In nucleotides, the CDR3 is TGCGCCAGCAGCCAAGGAACGGGCACAGATACGCAGTATTTT.

The V and J genes are TRBV25-1 and TRBJ1-1; 12 bases fit TRBD1. Germline values: CDR1 MGHDK, CDR2 SYGVNS. J gave up 1 base and V 1 base, and 7 bases lay outside the gene matches. CDR3 length equals 18 residues. The CDR3: CASSEFLEGQGANTEAFF. CDR3 in DNA: TGTGCCAGCAGTGAATTTCTGGAGGGACAGGGGGCGAACACTGAAGCTTTCTTT.

The rearrangement uses TRBV28 and TRBJ2-7; weak D call: TRBD1 (6 bases). With 10 bases removed from V and 6 bases from J, the gap between germline ends came to 19 bases. CDR3 length equals 13 residues. Germline loops: CDR1 MDHEN, CDR2 SYDVKM. CDR3 sequence: CANLTGFPCEQYV. The CDR3 DNA sequence: TGTGCCAACCTGACAGGATTCCCGTGCGAGCAGTACGTC.

This clonotype was seen more than once but under ten times. The J gene is TRBJ2-7, the V gene TRBV29-1; D ambiguous. Germline assignment: CDR1 SQVTM and CDR2 ANQGSEA. The CDR3 covers 14 residues. V was pared by 0 bases and J by 2 bases, with 11 bases between. DNA of the CDR3: TGCAGCGTTGAAGATCCGCAGCGTACCTACGAGCAGTACTTC. Its translation is CSVEDPQRTYEQYF.

This clonotype has only a few counts. CDR3 in DNA: TGTGCCAGCAGTTACTCGATGGAGCGGGGGGGCCGTGAGACCCAGTACTTC. As protein: CASSYSMERGGRETQYF. The chain links TRBV6-2 or TRBV6-3 to TRBJ2-5, with 10 bases identical to TRBD2. The V gene's germline CDR1 is MNHEY and CDR2 SVGEGT. The CDR3 loop spans 17 amino acids. Trimming removed 0 bases from V and 5 bases from J; junction bases left unmatched: 9.

The chain is built from TRBV5-6 and TRBJ1-5; D gene uncertain. The CDR3 loop spans 14 amino acids. V was trimmed by 4 bases and J by 7 bases, leaving 15 bases between them. Germline values: CDR1 SGHDT, CDR2 YYEEEE. In nucleotides, the CDR3 is TGTGCCAGCAGCCAGACCGGGGTGGGGCAGCCCCAGCATTTT. It specifies CASSQTGVGQPQHF.

This chain links TRBV5-1 with TRBJ1-1; D ambiguous. Trimming took off 2 bases at V and 1 base at J, with 9 bases between the two ends. The germline V gene has CDR1 SGHRS and CDR2 YFSETQ. The CDR3 is 14 residues long. The DNA for the CDR3 is TGCGCCAGCAGCTTACGGAATCGGAACACTGAAGCTTTCTTT. The encoded protein is CASSLRNRNTEAFF.

The V call is TRBV12-3 or TRBV12-4, the J call TRBJ2-3; D is possibly TRBD1 or TRBD2 (6 bases each). V lost 3 bases and J 2 bases, leaving 12 bases between the germline ends. The CDR3 contains 15 residues. DNA for the CDR3: TGTGCCAGCAGTTTGTGGAGGGGGAACACAGATACGCAGTATTTT. Its translation is CASSLWRGNTDTQYF.

This clonotype was seen at least ten times. For the CDR3, the DNA is TGTGCCAGCAGCCTGACAGGGGGCGTCACTGAAGCTTTCTTT. Protein: CASSLTGGVTEAFF. The rearrangement joins TRBV7-8 to TRBJ1-1, with 10 nucleotides matching TRBD1. The CDR3 length is 14 residues. The germline V gene has CDR1 SGHVS and CDR2 FQNEAQ. With 5 bases clipped from V and 4 bases from J, the junction kept 4 bases outside the gene matches.

The rearrangement links TRBV4-3 to TRBJ2-3, with a tentative D call TRBD2 (6 bases). Trimming took 3 bases from V and 6 from J, leaving 22 bases between them. From germline, CDR1 is LGHNA and CDR2 YSLEER. There are 17 residues in the CDR3. CDR3 bases: TGCGCCAGCAGCCAGAATGGGGCGGGGCCCAGTTCGGATACGCAGTATTTT. It is translated as CASSQNGAGPSSDTQYF.